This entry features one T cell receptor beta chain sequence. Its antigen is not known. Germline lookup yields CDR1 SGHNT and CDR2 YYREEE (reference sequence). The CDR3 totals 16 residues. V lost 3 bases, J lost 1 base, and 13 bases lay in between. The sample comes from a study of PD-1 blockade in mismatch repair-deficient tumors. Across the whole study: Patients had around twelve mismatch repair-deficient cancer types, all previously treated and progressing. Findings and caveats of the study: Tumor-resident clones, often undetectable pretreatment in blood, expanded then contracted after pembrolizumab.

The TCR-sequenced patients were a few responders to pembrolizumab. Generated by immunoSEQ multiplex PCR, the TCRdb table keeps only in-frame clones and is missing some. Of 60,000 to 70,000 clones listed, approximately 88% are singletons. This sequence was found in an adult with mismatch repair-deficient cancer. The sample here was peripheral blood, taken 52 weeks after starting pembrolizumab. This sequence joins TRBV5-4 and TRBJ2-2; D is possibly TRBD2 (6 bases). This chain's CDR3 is CASSSRLGRNTGELFF. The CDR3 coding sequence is TGTGCCAGCAGCTCAAGACTAGGCAGGAACACCGGGGAGCTGTTTTTT.